Given below is one TCR beta chain in context. This sample is drawn from a study of type 1 and type 2 diabetes patients. Study information: Participants included type 1 and type 2 diabetes patients plus nondiabetic controls.

CDR1 is MDHEN, CDR2 SYDVKM, per germline. This CDR3 has 16 amino acids. V dropped 2 bases and J dropped 9; count of bases not matched to a gene: 7. The PCR template was genomic DNA. The TCR beta CDR3 region was amplified using 30 forward and 13 reverse primers. TCRdb re-called the multiplex PCR reads with MiXCR, one entry per CDR3 protein. This table has 250,000 to 300,000 distinct CDR3 sequences, more than 40% appearing once. V and J are TRBV28 and TRBJ1-6; 10 bases fit TRBD1. The sample taken for sequencing was peripheral blood mononuclear cells (PBMCs). This sequence originates from a man aged 18 to 30 with type 2 diabetes. The CDR3 sequence: CASSLPTGTGVSPLHF. The CDR3, as DNA: TGTGCCAGCAGTTTACCAACCGGGACAGGGGTTTCACCCCTCCACTTT.